Shown below are 7 T cell receptor beta chains from a single sample sequenced in a study of blood T cell repertoires in COVID-19. The assay was immunoSEQ multiplex PCR, and TCRdb's table has in-frame clones only and misses some. The sample includes about 220,000 clones, 65% to 85% of them seen just once. The sample taken for sequencing was peripheral blood. These receptors came from a woman aged 25 to 39 who had recovered from COVID-19.

The chain links TRBV11-3 to TRBJ2-2; tentative D call: TRBD2 (5 bases). This CDR3 contains 15 residues. Between the trimmed V and J ends, which lost 5 bases and 4 bases, there was a span of 14 bases. Germline CDR1 reads SGHNT; CDR2 reads YENEEA. The CDR3 spells CASSPGLGGTGELFF. The CDR3 DNA is TGTGCCAGCAGCCCGGGCCTTGGAGGCACCGGGGAGCTGTTTTTT.

The chain combines TRBV2 with TRBJ1-2; the D gene is possibly TRBD1 (5 bases). The germline V gene encodes CDR1 SNHLY and CDR2 FYNNEI. V was clipped by 3 bases and J by 1 base, with 6 bases between them. The CDR3 runs to 13 residues. For the CDR3, the DNA is TGTGCCAGCAGTGACAGGGTTAACTATGGCTACACCTTC. Translation gives CASSDRVNYGYTF. Drawing the rest from reference TRBV2 and TRBJ1-2, the complete variable domain is EPEVTQTPSHQVTQMGQEVILRCVPISNHLYFYWYRQILGQKVEFLVSFYNNEISEKSEIFDDQFSVERPDGSNFTLKIRSTKLEDSAMYFCASSDRVNYGYTFGSGTRLTVV.

In its sample, this clone was seen once. V usage is TRBV3-1 (or the pseudogene TRBV3-2) and J usage is TRBJ1-5; 7 bases are shared with TRBD1. V shed 4 bases, J shed 5 bases, and the junction held 5 bases outside the gene matches. This CDR3 is built from 14 residues. CDR1 is LGHDT, CDR2 YNNKEL, per germline (reference sequence). This chain's CDR3 is CASSPGQQDQPQHF. CDR3 nucleotide sequence: TGTGCCAGCAGCCCGGGACAGCAGGATCAGCCCCAGCATTTT.

The chain recombines TRBV28 with TRBJ2-1; D uncertain. The V gene's germline CDR1 is MDHEN and CDR2 SYDVKM. V was pared by 7 bases and J by 6 bases, with 16 bases between. The CDR3 totals 14 residues. The CDR3 loop is CASNPPPPGNEQFF. CDR3 coding DNA: TGTGCCAGCAACCCTCCTCCTCCGGGCAATGAGCAGTTCTTC.

The V gene is TRBV2, the J gene TRBJ2-5, with 8 positions matching TRBD2. Germline CDR1 SNHLY, CDR2 FYNNEI. This CDR3 has 14 residues. The trim removed 6 bases at V and 1 base at J, leaving 4 bases unmatched. CDR3 sequence: CASRELAVQETQYF. The CDR3 DNA sequence: TGTGCCAGCAGGGAACTAGCGGTCCAAGAGACCCAGTACTTC.

The gene calls are TRBV6-5 and TRBJ1-2, with D perhaps TRBD1 (6 bases). CDR3 length: 13 amino acids. Germline CDR1 and CDR2: MNHEY and SVGAGI. The ends were cut back, 6 bases at V and 1 base at J, with 9 bases in the middle. CDR3 in amino acids: CASRDSLNYGYTF. In DNA form, the CDR3 reads TGTGCCAGCAGGGACAGCCTTAACTATGGCTACACCTTC.

The chain carries TRBV28 and TRBJ1-3, with a possible D match to TRBD1 (5 bases). V was clipped by 5 bases and J by 5 bases, with 13 bases between them. Germline V gene lookup returns CDR1 MDHEN and CDR2 SYDVKM. This CDR3 has 14 residues. The chain's CDR3 is CASSPPGARNTIYF. CDR3 sequence (DNA): TGTGCCAGCAGTCCACCTGGGGCTCGAAACACCATATATTTT.